This T cell receptor beta chain was retrieved from a study of T cell responses to AZD1222 COVID-19 vaccine. Broader study findings: Spike-specific TCR breadth rose after two AZD1222 doses, and depth rose as well. Vaccine-associated CD4 TCRs ranged over spike, dominating at 160-218 and 743-854. It was only after the peak T cell response that any repertoires were sampled.

Sequenced by immunoSEQ multiplex PCR; TCRdb stores in-frame clones only, minus some. The sample lists approximately 96,000 clones, 90% to 95% occurring once. As to this clone: Its antigen is undetermined.

In germline, CDR1 is MDHEN, CDR2 SYDVKM. The V end was cut by 6 bases, the J end by 7 bases, with 21 bases between. The CDR3 is 15 residues long. The source material was peripheral blood, sampled 28 days after the second AZD1222 dose. The chain links TRBV28 to TRBJ2-5; weak D call: TRBD1 (5 bases). The clonotype was recovered from an adult who received the AZD1222 COVID-19 vaccine. CDR3 nucleotides: TGTGCCAGCAGGACCATGACAGCCCCTGTGGCGACCCAGTACTTC. Its translation: CASRTMTAPVATQYF.